Following are 16 T cell receptor beta chains from one sample sequenced in a study of cytomegalovirus exposure and HLA in healthy donors. A multiplex PCR was run with 60 Vbeta primers and 13 Jbeta primers. Libraries were prepared by immunoSEQ multiplex PCR; TCRdb keeps only in-frame clonotypes and omits some of them. The data show over 150,000 clones, roughly 80% seen once. The specimen was PBMCs. Receptors originate from a man aged 25-45 years in good health and CMV-seronegative.

The count of this clone is one. V is TRBV6-5 and J is TRBJ1-5, with 8 bases fitting TRBD1. Per germline, CDR1 MNHEY and CDR2 SVGAGI. The CDR3 spans 14 residues. V shed 6 bases and J 4 bases; nucleotides not matched to a gene: 5. CDR3 sequence: CASRKTGENQPQHF. The CDR3, as DNA: TGTGCCAGCAGGAAGACAGGGGAAAATCAGCCCCAGCATTTT.

The CDR3 nucleotides are TGTGCCAGTAGTCCTCTAGCGGGACGAGAGACCCAGTACTTC. Amino acid sequence: CASSPLAGRETQYF. The genes are TRBV19 and TRBJ2-5, with 9 bases fitting TRBD2. Germline V lookup: CDR1 LNHDA, CDR2 SQIVND (reference sequence). CDR3 length equals 14 residues. V lost 5 bases, J lost 4 bases, and 5 bases stayed unmatched.

The chain uses TRBV13 and TRBJ1-1; 7 bases are shared with TRBD1. The ends lost 6 bases at V and 4 bases at J; junction bases unmatched: 8. CDR3 length equals 14 residues. Germline-derived CDR1 and CDR2 are PRHDT and FYEKMQ (reference sequence). The CDR3 reads CASRWPQGGTEAFF. The CDR3 DNA is TGTGCCAGCAGATGGCCCCAGGGGGGCACTGAAGCTTTCTTT.

The chain is built from TRBV18 and TRBJ1-5, with TRBD1 identical over 9 bases. CDR3 size: 15 residues. Trimming at V came to 3 bases and at J to 6 bases, leaving 6 bases not matched to a gene. Germline V gene lookup returns CDR1 KGHSH and CDR2 LQKENI. Here the CDR3 reads CASSPGQGGPQPQHF. In DNA, the CDR3 is TGTGCCAGCTCACCGGGACAGGGTGGGCCTCAGCCCCAGCATTTT.

Written as DNA, the CDR3 is TGTGCCAGCAGTGACTCGCCCCGGGACAGGGTTATAACCGGGGAGCTGTTTTTT. It yields the protein CASSDSPRDRVITGELFF. The V and J genes are TRBV6-4 and TRBJ2-2; 9 bases fit TRBD1. Germline CDR1 reads MRHNA; CDR2 reads SNTAGT. The CDR3 is 18 amino acids. V shed 0 bases, J shed 5 bases, and the junction held 10 bases outside the gene matches.

The V call is TRBV30, the J call TRBJ1-1, with 7 nucleotides matching TRBD1. Germline trimming cut 3 bases from V and 10 bases from J; bases unmatched to any gene: 8. The V gene's germline CDR1 is GTSNPN and CDR2 SVGIG (reference sequence). The CDR3 consists of 12 residues. Here the CDR3 DNA reads TGTGCCTGGAGCTACAGGGGAGAGGCAGCTTTCTTT. This sequence encodes CAWSYRGEAAFF.

Only a few counts were recorded for this clone. The chain couples TRBV5-6 to TRBJ1-1; TRBD1 might be the D (6 bases). CDR3 length: 13 amino acids. V dropped 2 bases and J dropped 7 bases, with 12 bases sitting between them. The germline gives CDR1 SGHDT, CDR2 YYEEEE. CDR3: CASSFDRMGEAFF. The CDR3 DNA reads as TGTGCCAGCAGCTTTGACAGGATGGGTGAAGCTTTCTTT.

A remark on this clone: Given a much more abundant clone one base away, this may be a read error. This sequence joins TRBV11-2 and TRBJ2-5, with D perhaps matching TRBD2 (6 bases). Judging by the DNA end, TRBJ2-7 fits better; the J call may be wrong. This CDR3 region has 16 residues. From germline, CDR1 is SGHAT and CDR2 FQNNGV. CDR3 amino acids: CASSLVRGYGPYEQYF. CDR3 DNA: TGTGCCAGCAGTTTAGTACGGGGGTATGGCCCCTACGAGCAGTACTTC.

V is TRBV29-1 and J is TRBJ1-2; the match to TRBD1 covers 7 bases. The CDR3 covers 14 residues. V lost 5 bases and J lost 0; bases outside the gene matches: 6. CDR1 and CDR2 (germline): SQVTM, ANQGSEA. The CDR3 protein is CSVRRGQSNYGYTF. The CDR3 nucleotides are TGCAGCGTTAGAAGGGGACAGTCTAACTATGGCTACACCTTC.

V usage is TRBV28 and J usage is TRBJ2-1, with unresolved D. V lost 7 bases to trimming and J lost 7 bases, with 8 bases between them. Germline V gene data show CDR1 as MDHEN and CDR2 as SYDVKM. This CDR3 has 11 amino acids. CDR3 nucleotides: TGTGCCAGCACAGATCAGAATGAGCAGTTCTTC. Translating it yields CASTDQNEQFF.

This clone turned up a few times. J is TRBJ2-1 and V is TRBV28; D is perhaps TRBD2 (5 bases). Per germline, CDR1 MDHEN and CDR2 SYDVKM. The CDR3 is made up of 11 amino acids. The V and J ends lost 4 bases and 15 bases respectively, with 13 bases between them. The CDR3 protein is CASSYRLSLFF. Written as DNA, the CDR3 is TGTGCCAGCAGTTACCGACTAAGCCTGTTCTTC.

This rearrangement joins TRBV7-8 to TRBJ2-2; no definite D call. The CDR3 sequence is 13 residues long. Looked up from germline, CDR1 is SGHVS and CDR2 is FQNEAQ. The V end lost 6 bases, the J end lost 2 bases, and 7 bases lay between the germline ends. CDR3 coding DNA: TGTGCCAGCAGACAGCTTAACACCGGGGAGCTGTTTTTT. Translating it yields CASRQLNTGELFF.

This chain connects TRBV7-9 to TRBJ1-1, with 7 bases fitting TRBD1. Germline V gene lookup returns CDR1 SEHNR and CDR2 FQNEAQ (reference sequence). The CDR3 totals 15 residues. V lost 7 bases to trimming and J lost 4 bases; unmatched junction nucleotides: 12. CDR3 nucleotide sequence: TGTGCCAGCAACCTTCCAACCAGGGACAGCACTGAAGCTTTCTTT. Protein: CASNLPTRDSTEAFF.

This clone was counted once. Other DNA sequences within the sample encode an identical CDR3. This chain links TRBV9 with TRBJ2-3; 14 bases match TRBD2. This CDR3 has 19 residues. Germline loops: CDR1 SGDLS, CDR2 YYNGEE. V lost 1 base, J lost 0 bases, and 7 bases stayed unmatched. In nucleotides, the CDR3 is TGTGCCAGCAGCGTAAAAGGGACTAGCGGGGGCAGGAGCACAGATACGCAGTATTTT. This encodes CASSVKGTSGGRSTDTQYF.

The gene calls are TRBV7-2 and TRBJ1-2; TRBD1 aligns across 10 bases. There are 15 residues in the CDR3. J lost 0 bases, V lost 5 bases, and 3 bases had no gene match. Germline CDR1 SGHTA, CDR2 FQGNSA. As DNA, the CDR3 is TGTGCCAGCAGCCACGGGACAGGGGCTAACTATGGCTACACCTTC. Translated, it gives CASSHGTGANYGYTF. Drawing the rest from reference TRBV7-2 and TRBJ1-2, the complete variable domain is GAGVSQSPSNKVTEKGKDVELRCDPISGHTALYWYRQSLGQGLEFLIYFQGNSAPDKSGLPSDRFSAERTGGSVSTLTIQRTQQEDSAVYLCASSHGTGANYGYTFGSGTRLTVV.

This chain uses TRBV7-2 with TRBJ2-7, with 9 bases aligning to TRBD1. This CDR3 comprises 15 residues. In germline, CDR1 is SGHTA, CDR2 FQGNSA. V dropped 3 bases and J dropped 2; count of bases not matched to a gene: 5. CDR3 residues: CASSFSGTGTYEQYF. Written as DNA, the CDR3 is TGTGCCAGCAGCTTTTCAGGGACAGGGACCTACGAGCAGTACTTC.